This TCR beta chain was captured in a study of identical twins. V was pared by 4 bases and J by 2 bases, with 12 bases between. CDR1 LGHDT and CDR2 YNNKEL come from the germline V gene (reference sequence). There are 14 residues in the CDR3. TCRdb fed the 5' RACE reads into MiXCR, producing one record per CDR3 protein. This table has 700,000 to 950,000 distinct CDR3 sequences, 12% appearing once. This sample also belongs to another study, concerning yellow fever vaccine responses in identical twins.

The receptor was derived from a woman younger than 35 in good health. Source material: PBMCs. This sequence joins TRBV3-1 and TRBJ2-7, with D possibly TRBD2 on 6 matching bases. The CDR3 protein is CASSRGLSTYEQYF. The CDR3 bases are TGTGCCAGCAGCCGGGGACTTTCCACCTACGAGCAGTACTTC.